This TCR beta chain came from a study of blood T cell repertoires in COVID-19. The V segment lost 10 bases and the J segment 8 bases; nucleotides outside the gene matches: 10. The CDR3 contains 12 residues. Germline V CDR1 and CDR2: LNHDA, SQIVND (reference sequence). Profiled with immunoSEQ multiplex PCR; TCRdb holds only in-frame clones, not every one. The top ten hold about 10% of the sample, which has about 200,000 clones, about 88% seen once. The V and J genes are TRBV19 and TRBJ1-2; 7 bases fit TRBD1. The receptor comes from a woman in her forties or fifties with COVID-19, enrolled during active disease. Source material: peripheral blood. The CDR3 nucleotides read TGTGCCACAAAGCAGGGGGACGGCGGCTACACCTTC. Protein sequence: CATKQGDGGYTF.